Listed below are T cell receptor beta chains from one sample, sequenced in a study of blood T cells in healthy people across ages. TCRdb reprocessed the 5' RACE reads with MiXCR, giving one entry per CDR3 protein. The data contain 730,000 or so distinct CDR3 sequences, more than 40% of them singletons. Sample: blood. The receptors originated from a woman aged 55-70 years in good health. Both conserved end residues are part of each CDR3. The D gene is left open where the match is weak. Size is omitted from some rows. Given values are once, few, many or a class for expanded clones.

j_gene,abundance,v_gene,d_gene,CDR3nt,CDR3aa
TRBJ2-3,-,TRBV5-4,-,TGTGCCAGCAGACCCGGAACTAGCACAGATACGCAGTATTTT,CASRPGTSTDTQYF
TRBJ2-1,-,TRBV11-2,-,TGTGCCAGCAGCAAGGTGGATGAGCAGTTCTTC,CASSKVDEQFF
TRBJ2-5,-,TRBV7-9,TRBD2,TGTGCCAGCAGCTACCGCGGGGGGGAAGAGACCCAGTACTTC,CASSYRGGEETQYF
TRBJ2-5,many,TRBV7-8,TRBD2,TGTGCCAGCAGCTTGGTTAGCGGGAGAGAGACCCAGTACTTC,CASSLVSGRETQYF
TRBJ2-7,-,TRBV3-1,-,TGTGCCAGCAGCCAAGCTCTCAGACCCCAGTACTTC,CASSQALRPQYF
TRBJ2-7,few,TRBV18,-,TGTGCCAGCTCACCAGGGAACTTAGGTCCCGAGCAGTACTTC,CASSPGNLGPEQYF
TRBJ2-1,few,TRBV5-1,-,TGCGCCAGCAGCTTGGGCCGCGATGAGCAGTTCTTC,CASSLGRDEQFF
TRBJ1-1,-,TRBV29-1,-,TGCAGCGTTCCAGGATTGAACACTGAAGCTTTCTTT,CSVPGLNTEAFF
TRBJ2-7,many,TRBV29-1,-,TGCAGCGTTAACCCCCAGGGGAACTCCTACGAGCAGTACTTC,CSVNPQGNSYEQYF
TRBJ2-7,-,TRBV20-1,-,TGCAGTGCTAGGTCCCCCAGGGGATCCTACGAGCAGTACTTC,CSARSPRGSYEQYF
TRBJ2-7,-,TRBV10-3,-,TGTGCCATCAGTGAGTCGTATCGAGCGGATTCCTACGAGCAGTACTTC,CAISESYRADSYEQYF
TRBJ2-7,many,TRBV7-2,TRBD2,TGTGCTAGCAGCTTAGGAGGCAGCGGGAGCTACGAGCAGTACTTC,CASSLGGSGSYEQYF
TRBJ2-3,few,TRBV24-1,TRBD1,TGTGCCACCAGTGTGTCAGGGGGCGCGTACGCAGATACGCAGTATTTT,CATSVSGGAYADTQYF
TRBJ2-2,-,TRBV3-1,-,TGTGTCAGCAGCCAAGACGCCGGAATCGGGGAGCTGTTTTTT,CVSSQDAGIGELFF
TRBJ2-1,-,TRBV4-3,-,TGCGCCAGCAGCCTCCAAAGGGACTCTTACAATGAGCAGTTCTTC,CASSLQRDSYNEQFF
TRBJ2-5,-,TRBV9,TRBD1,TGTGCCAGCAGCGTACCCAAGACAGGGGGCCGGGAGACCCAGTACTTC,CASSVPKTGGRETQYF
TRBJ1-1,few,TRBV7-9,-,TGTGCCAGCAGCTCGTGGCCTGGACAGTCTGTTGAAGCTTTCTTT,CASSSWPGQSVEAFF
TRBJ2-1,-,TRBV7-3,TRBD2,TGTGCCAGCAGCTTCCCTGCGGGAGTCTACAATGAGCAGTTCTTC,CASSFPAGVYNEQFF
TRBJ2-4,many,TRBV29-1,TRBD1,TGCAGCGGGGAGACAGGGGAAAACATTCAGTACTTC,CSGETGENIQYF
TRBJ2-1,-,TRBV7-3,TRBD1,TGTGCCAGCAGCATATCCGGGACAGGGCGGAATGAGCAGTTCTTC,CASSISGTGRNEQFF
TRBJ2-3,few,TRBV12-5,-,TGTGCTAGTGCCCCCAGTTCGGGTTACACAGATACGCAGTATTTT,CASAPSSGYTDTQYF
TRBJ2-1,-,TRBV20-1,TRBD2,TGCAGTGCTAGTCCCGGGACTAACGGGGCGAATGAGCAGTTCTTC,CSASPGTNGANEQFF
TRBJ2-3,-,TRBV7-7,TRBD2,TGTGCTAGCAGCTTAGATGGGCAGGGAGGGGATACGCAGTATTTT,CASSLDGQGGDTQYF
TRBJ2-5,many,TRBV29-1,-,TGCAGCGTTGAATGGGCGGTGTACCAAGAGACCCAGTACTTC,CSVEWAVYQETQYF
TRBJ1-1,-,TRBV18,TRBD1,TGTGCCAGCTCCTATTGGGGGACAGGGGGCAACACTGAAGCTTTCTTT,CASSYWGTGGNTEAFF
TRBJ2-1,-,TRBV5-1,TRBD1,TGCGCCAGCAGCCTAGGACAGGCCGCCCTAACATACAATGAGCAGTTCTTC,CASSLGQAALTYNEQFF
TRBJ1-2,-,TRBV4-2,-,TGTGCCAGCAGCCAAAAAATAAGGGTCGGCTACACCTTC,CASSQKIRVGYTF
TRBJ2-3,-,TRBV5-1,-,TGCGCCAGCAGCCAAGGGACCCAAGGCACAGATACGCAGTATTTT,CASSQGTQGTDTQYF
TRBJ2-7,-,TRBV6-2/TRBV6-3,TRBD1,TGTGCCAGCAGTCGTACCGGTGGACAGGGACTCTACGAGCAGTACTTC,CASSRTGGQGLYEQYF
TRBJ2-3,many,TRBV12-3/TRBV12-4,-,TGTGCCAGCAGTTTAGGTCGGGGCACAGATACGCAGTATTTT,CASSLGRGTDTQYF
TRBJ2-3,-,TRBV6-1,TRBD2,TGTGCCAGCAGGCCCCCCGGGACTAGCGGGAGGGCAAGCACAGATACGCAGTATTTT,CASRPPGTSGRASTDTQYF
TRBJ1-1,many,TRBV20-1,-,TGCAGTGCTGCAGCAGGGGCGACTGAAGCTTTCTTT,CSAAAGATEAFF
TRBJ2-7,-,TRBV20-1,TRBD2,TGCAGTGCCACAGTAGCGGGAGCTCTCGAGCAGTACTTC,CSATVAGALEQYF
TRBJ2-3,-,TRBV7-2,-,TGTGCCGGCAGCGACCAGCACGGAGATACGCAGTATTTT,CAGSDQHGDTQYF
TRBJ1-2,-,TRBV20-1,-,TGCAGTGCCCCCACGCATGGCTATGGCTACACCTTC,CSAPTHGYGYTF
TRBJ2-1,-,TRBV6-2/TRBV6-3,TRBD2,TGTGCCAGCAGTTACAAAAGCGGGAGGGAGCAGTTCTTC,CASSYKSGREQFF
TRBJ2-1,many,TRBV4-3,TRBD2,TGCGCCAGCAGCCAGCTAGCGGGGAATGAGCAGTTCTTC,CASSQLAGNEQFF
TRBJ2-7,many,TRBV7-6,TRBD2,TGTGCCAGCAGCCGAAAGGGACTAGCGGGAGACCCCTACGAGCAGTACTTC,CASSRKGLAGDPYEQYF
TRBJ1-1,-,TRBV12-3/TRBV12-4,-,TGTGCCAGCAGTAGCATGGGCAGTGACACTGAAGCTTTCTTT,CASSSMGSDTEAFF
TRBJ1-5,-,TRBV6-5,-,TGTGCCAGCAGTCCGGGGGCGGTCAATCAGCCCCAGCATTTT,CASSPGAVNQPQHF
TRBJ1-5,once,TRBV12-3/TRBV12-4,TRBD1,TGTGCCAGCAGTTTAGTGACAGGGTCTAGCAATCAGCCCCAGCATTTT,CASSLVTGSSNQPQHF
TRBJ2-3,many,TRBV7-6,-,TGTGCCAGCAGCTTAGTGGGGGTAACAGATACGCAGTATTTT,CASSLVGVTDTQYF
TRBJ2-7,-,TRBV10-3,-,TGTGCCATCAGTTCACTAGCCTCCGAGCAGTACTTC,CAISSLASEQYF
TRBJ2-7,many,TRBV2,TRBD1,TGTGCCAACAAGGGACAGGGGGCATCCTACGAGCAGTACTTC,CANKGQGASYEQYF
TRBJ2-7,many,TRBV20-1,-,TGCAGTGCTAGAGGGCAGACCTACGAGCAGTACTTC,CSARGQTYEQYF
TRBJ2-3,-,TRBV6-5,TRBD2,TGTGCCAGCAGATCCGGGACTAGTACTAGCACAGATACGCAGTATTTT,CASRSGTSTSTDTQYF
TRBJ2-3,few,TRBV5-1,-,TGCGCCAGCAGCCTCGGTCAGGGGCTCATCACAGATACGCAGTATTTT,CASSLGQGLITDTQYF
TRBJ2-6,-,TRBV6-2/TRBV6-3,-,TGTGCCAGCAGTTATGGGGGGCCTGGGGCCAACGTCCTGACTTTC,CASSYGGPGANVLTF
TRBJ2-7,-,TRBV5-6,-,TGTGCCAGCAGCTTGGTAGGGCGAAGCTCCTACAATGAGCAGTACTTC,CASSLVGRSSYNEQYF